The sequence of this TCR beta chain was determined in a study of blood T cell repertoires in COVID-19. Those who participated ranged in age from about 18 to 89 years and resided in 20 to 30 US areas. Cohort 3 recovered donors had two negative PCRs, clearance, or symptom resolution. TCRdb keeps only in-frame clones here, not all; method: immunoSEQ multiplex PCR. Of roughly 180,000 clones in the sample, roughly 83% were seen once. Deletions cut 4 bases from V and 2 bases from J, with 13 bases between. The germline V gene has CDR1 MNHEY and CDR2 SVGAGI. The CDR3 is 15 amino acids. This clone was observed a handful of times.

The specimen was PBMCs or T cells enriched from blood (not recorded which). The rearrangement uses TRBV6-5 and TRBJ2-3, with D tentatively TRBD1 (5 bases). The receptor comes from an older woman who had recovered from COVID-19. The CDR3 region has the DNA TGTGCCAGCAGTTGGGCGGACACCGACACAGATACGCAGTATTTT. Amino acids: CASSWADTDTDTQYF.